What follows are 32 T cell receptor beta chains derived from one specimen sequenced in a study of blood T cell repertoires in COVID-19. Generated by immunoSEQ multiplex PCR, the TCRdb table keeps only in-frame clones and is missing some. The sample holds roughly 100,000 clones; 80% to 90% are singletons and the top ten take just under 10%. The sample comprised peripheral blood. The receptors were sampled from a man between 40 and 49 years old with active or convalescent COVID-19.

The chain is built from TRBV10-2 and TRBJ1-5; TRBD1 agrees at 7 bases. The V and J ends lost 5 bases and 4 bases, in that order; junction bases with no gene match: 8. This CDR3 contains 15 residues. CDR1 is WSHSY and CDR2 is SAAADI in the germline V gene. The CDR3: CASSSGQAPNQPQHF. For the CDR3, the DNA is TGCGCCAGCAGTTCAGGACAGGCCCCTAATCAGCCCCAGCATTTT.

The V and J genes are TRBV5-4 and TRBJ2-1; 7 bases align to TRBD1. This CDR3 region has 12 residues. Germline CDR1 is SGHNT and CDR2 is YYREEE (reference sequence). The junction had 1 base not matched to a gene; V was cut back by 4 bases and J by 6 bases. The CDR3 DNA sequence: TGTGCCAGCAGCCCAGGGGGCAATGAGCAGTTCTTC. This sequence encodes CASSPGGNEQFF.

The genes are TRBV5-4 and TRBJ1-3; D may be TRBD1 (6 bases). Per germline, CDR1 SGHNT and CDR2 YYREEE (reference sequence). This CDR3 has 14 amino acids. Trimming removed 2 bases from V and 0 bases from J, with 6 bases in between. The DNA of the CDR3 is TGTGCCAGCAGCTTAGGGGGCTCTGGAAACACCATATATTTT. It encodes CASSLGGSGNTIYF. Drawing the rest from reference TRBV5-4 and TRBJ1-3, the complete variable domain is ETGVTQSPTHLIKTRGQQVTLRCSSQSGHNTVSWYQQALGQGPQFIFQYYREEENGRGNFPPRFSGLQFPNYSSELNVNALELDDSALYLCASSLGGSGNTIYFGEGSWLTVV.

The gene calls are TRBV19 and TRBJ2-7, with TRBD1 matching over 7 bases. After removal of 1 base from V and 2 bases from J, the junction contained 11 bases not matched to a gene. Germline V CDR1 and CDR2: LNHDA, SQIVND (reference sequence). This CDR3 contains 17 residues. CDR3 DNA sequence: TGTGCCAGTAGTATAGCCGCCCACGGGACAGACCCCTACGAGCAGTACTTC. Amino acid sequence: CASSIAAHGTDPYEQYF.

The rearrangement links TRBV6-2 or TRBV6-3 to TRBJ2-2; 7 bases match TRBD2. V was pared by 5 bases and J by 5 bases, with 5 bases of the junction left unmatched. Germline V gene sequence: CDR1 MNHEY, CDR2 SVGEGT. The CDR3 has 14 amino acids. The CDR3 sequence is CASSRTSSTGELFF. The DNA of the CDR3 is TGTGCCAGCAGTCGGACTAGTAGTACCGGGGAGCTGTTTTTT.

The chain has TRBV6-6 and TRBJ2-3, with 8 bases aligning to TRBD1. V shed 6 bases, J shed 7 bases, and the junction held 9 bases outside the gene matches. This CDR3 contains 14 residues. Germline loops: CDR1 MNHNY, CDR2 SVGAGI (reference sequence). CDR3 DNA sequence: TGTGCCAGCAGGGCCGGACAGGGTCTCCATACGCAGTATTTT. Its protein is CASRAGQGLHTQYF.

The rearrangement links TRBV9 to TRBJ1-6, with D maybe TRBD1 (6 bases). Germline lookup yields CDR1 SGDLS and CDR2 YYNGEE. V was clipped by 3 bases and J by 10 bases, with 11 bases between them. The CDR3 is 13 amino acids. CDR3 bases: TGTGCCAGCAGCGAAGGGGGTGGCTCACCCCTCCACTTT. Its protein product is CASSEGGGSPLHF.

The V call is TRBV18, the J call TRBJ2-2; D gene ambiguous. This CDR3 contains 13 residues. The germline gives CDR1 KGHSH, CDR2 LQKENI. Trimming shortened V by 3 bases and J by 7 bases, and 9 bases separated the two germline ends. CDR3 coding DNA: TGTGCCAGCTCACCCGGAACTAACGGGGAGCTGTTTTTT. Its translation: CASSPGTNGELFF.

This chain joins TRBV5-1 and TRBJ1-6; D may be TRBD1 (5 bases). Germline CDR1 and CDR2: SGHRS and YFSETQ. Trimming pared 0 bases from V and 6 bases from J, leaving 10 bases between. There are 15 residues in the CDR3. This CDR3 reads CASSLALGGNSPLHF. As DNA, the CDR3 is TGCGCCAGCAGCTTGGCCCTGGGGGGTAATTCACCCCTCCACTTT.

The V gene is TRBV11-2, the J gene TRBJ1-1, with D unclear. The V gene's germline CDR1 is SGHAT and CDR2 FQNNGV. Trimming pared 1 base from V and 3 bases from J, leaving 18 bases between. The CDR3 runs to 17 residues. The CDR3: CASSLAAFDLAHTEAFF. CDR3 DNA sequence: TGTGCCAGCAGCTTAGCCGCTTTTGACCTAGCACACACTGAAGCTTTCTTT.

The count of this clone is one. The chain combines TRBV10-1 with TRBJ2-3; 12 positions agree with TRBD2. Per the germline V gene, CDR1 is WNHNN and CDR2 is SYGVQD (reference sequence). V lost 2 bases, J lost 8 bases, and 11 bases stayed unmatched. This CDR3 spans 17 amino acids. The CDR3 nucleotides read TGCGCCAGCAGTGAGAAGACTAGCGGGGGAGTCCGTGGTACGCAGTATTTT. Translation gives CASSEKTSGGVRGTQYF.

The chain employs TRBV27 and TRBJ2-3, with D perhaps TRBD2 (6 bases). The V end was cut by 5 bases, the J end by 2 bases, with 17 bases between. The CDR3 covers 16 residues. The germline V gene has CDR1 MNHEY and CDR2 SMNVEV (reference sequence). CDR3 DNA sequence: TGTGCCAGCAGTCAAAGACTAGACCGACCCACAGATACGCAGTATTTT. This translates into CASSQRLDRPTDTQYF.

The chain couples TRBV30 to TRBJ1-1; 7 bases fit TRBD1. The germline V gene has CDR1 GTSNPN and CDR2 SVGIG (reference sequence). V trimming: 1 base; J trimming: 4 bases; junction bases outside the gene matches: 9. The CDR3 has 15 amino acids. CDR3 DNA: TGTGCCTGGAGTGACGGGACAGCAAGGGGCACTGAAGCTTTCTTT. As protein: CAWSDGTARGTEAFF.

Here the CDR3 reads CASSPRLETEAFF. CDR3 bases: TGTGCCAGCAGCCCCCGGCTGGAGACTGAAGCTTTCTTT. V gene TRBV9 combines with J gene TRBJ1-1; D call uncertain. V gave up 4 bases and J gave up 5 bases, with 12 bases separating them. The CDR3 has 13 residues. Germline CDR1 is SGDLS and CDR2 is YYNGEE.

The chain links TRBV25-1 to TRBJ2-1; D may be TRBD2 (7 bases). Germline assignment: CDR1 MGHDK and CDR2 SYGVNS. There are 17 residues in the CDR3. Trimming removed 2 bases at V and 3 bases at J, with 17 bases between. The DNA of the CDR3 is TGTGCCAGCAGTGAACTAGGTCGGGGGGCCTTCTACAATGAGCAGTTCTTC. This gives the protein CASSELGRGAFYNEQFF.

This clone was seen only once. The J gene is TRBJ1-3, the V gene TRBV12-3 or TRBV12-4; possibly TRBD1 for D (5 bases). This CDR3 spans 13 amino acids. V was pared by 6 bases and J by 4 bases, with 10 bases between. The CDR3 DNA is TGTGCCAGCAGCGACAGCTTGGGAAACACCATATATTTT. Amino acids: CASSDSLGNTIYF.

The chain uses TRBV7-3 and TRBJ2-3, with 11 bases aligning to TRBD2. The CDR3 is 15 amino acids. Germline-derived CDR1 and CDR2 are SGHTA and FQGTGA. Trimming cost V 8 bases and J 0 bases; bases outside gene matches: 4. The CDR3 nucleotides are TGTGCCAGCGAGGCTAGCGGGGGGAGCACAGATACGCAGTATTTT. Translated, it gives CASEASGGSTDTQYF.

This chain joins TRBV6-6 and TRBJ2-7; TRBD1 aligns across 7 bases. Trimming took 6 bases from V and 5 from J; bases not matched to a gene: 7. Germline CDR1 reads MNHNY; CDR2 reads SVGAGI (reference sequence). The CDR3 totals 13 residues. The CDR3 DNA reads as TGTGCCAGCAGCCAGACAGGGATCCACGAGCAGTACTTC. Translation gives CASSQTGIHEQYF.

The V gene is TRBV19, the J gene TRBJ2-2; 7 nucleotides agree with TRBD1. The CDR3 contains 16 residues. The V segment lost 6 bases and the J segment 6 bases; nucleotides outside the gene matches: 13. Germline assignment: CDR1 LNHDA and CDR2 SQIVND (reference sequence). The CDR3 DNA reads TGTGCCAGTAGCAAAACGACAGGGCAATTGGCCGGGGAGCTGTTTTTT. This codes for CASSKTTGQLAGELFF.

V usage is TRBV7-2 and J usage is TRBJ2-7; 7 bases align to TRBD1. Trimming took 1 base from V and 2 from J; bases not matched to a gene: 2. Germline V gene data show CDR1 as SGHTA and CDR2 as FQGNSA. The CDR3 contains 14 residues. Here the CDR3 DNA reads TGTGCCAGCAGCTTAGGGACAGGTCCCTACGAGCAGTACTTC. This encodes CASSLGTGPYEQYF.

The chain employs TRBV30 and TRBJ1-1; D possibly corresponds to TRBD1 (5 bases). Trimming pared 2 bases from V and 3 bases from J, leaving 7 bases between. This CDR3 contains 12 residues. Germline CDR1 is GTSNPN and CDR2 is SVGIG (reference sequence). The CDR3 is CAWSQGYTEAFF. DNA for the CDR3: TGTGCCTGGAGTCAGGGATACACTGAAGCTTTCTTT.

The V gene is TRBV27, the J gene TRBJ1-6; 8 nucleotides match TRBD1. CDR3 length equals 14 residues. CDR1 and CDR2 (germline): MNHEY, SMNVEV (reference sequence). Unmatched junction bases numbered 1, after V lost 4 bases and J lost 5 bases. This CDR3 is CASSSTGDNSPLHF. CDR3 sequence (DNA): TGTGCCAGCAGTTCGACAGGGGATAATTCACCCCTCCACTTT.

In this sample, this clone turned up a few times. V usage is TRBV7-9 and J usage is TRBJ2-2; D possibly corresponds to TRBD1 (5 bases). Trimming left V 5 bases short and J 6 bases short, with 13 bases between. The germline gives CDR1 SEHNR, CDR2 FQNEAQ (reference sequence). The CDR3 totals 14 residues. Here the CDR3 reads CASSRQGSPGELFF. CDR3 coding DNA: TGTGCCAGCAGCCGGCAGGGCAGTCCCGGGGAGCTGTTTTTT.

The chain combines TRBV7-2 with TRBJ2-1; no firm D call. Trimming pared 5 bases from V and 8 bases from J, leaving 16 bases between. The CDR3 totals 14 residues. Germline V gives CDR1 SGHTA, CDR2 FQGNSA. The CDR3 sequence: CASSPSQVVDEQFF. CDR3 DNA: TGTGCCAGCAGCCCCTCCCAGGTTGTAGATGAGCAGTTCTTC.

The chain employs TRBV1 and TRBJ2-7; TRBD1 reflects the table's D call only, with no check against the DNA. TRBV1 is designated a pseudogene. The CDR3 runs to 13 residues. This CDR3 reads CTSSSDRTHEQYF. CDR3 DNA sequence: TGCACCAGCAGCTCAGACAGAACCCACGAGCAGTACTTC.

The chain couples TRBV9 to TRBJ1-4; D is possibly TRBD1 (6 bases). The ends were cut back, 6 bases at V and 6 bases at J, with 15 bases in the middle. The CDR3 covers 14 residues. Germline CDR1 is SGDLS and CDR2 is YYNGEE. The CDR3 sequence: CASNLQGGDEKLFF. CDR3 bases: TGTGCCAGCAACCTACAGGGAGGGGATGAAAAACTGTTTTTT.

A few counts support this clone. This rearrangement joins TRBV7-9 to TRBJ1-4; D is undetermined. The CDR3 sequence is 14 residues long. Germline V gives CDR1 SEHNR, CDR2 FQNEAQ (reference sequence). Trimming left V 5 bases short and J 4 bases short, with 11 bases between. In nucleotides, the CDR3 is TGTGCCAGCAGCCTTCTCGAGGTTAATGAAAAACTGTTTTTT. Protein product: CASSLLEVNEKLFF.

The chain combines TRBV10-3 with TRBJ1-2; maybe TRBD1 (5 bases). The germline V and J ends were trimmed by 7 bases and 0 bases, with 12 bases remaining between them. CDR3 length: 14 residues. Germline lookup yields CDR1 ENHRY and CDR2 SYGVKD. CDR3 coding DNA: TGTGCCATCACTGCCGGGGGAACTAACTATGGCTACACCTTC. Its translation is CAITAGGTNYGYTF.

The rearrangement links TRBV5-4 to TRBJ1-1, with 7 nucleotides matching TRBD1. V lost 4 bases, J lost 3 bases, and 9 bases stayed unmatched. The CDR3 contains 15 residues. Germline lookup yields CDR1 SGHNT and CDR2 YYREEE (reference sequence). CDR3 bases: TGTGCCAGCAGCGGCGGCGGCAGGGGGGACACTGAAGCTTTCTTT. Amino acid sequence: CASSGGGRGDTEAFF.

J is TRBJ2-1 and V is TRBV3-1 (or the pseudogene TRBV3-2); TRBD2 agrees at 14 bases. This CDR3 region has 17 residues. Germline-derived CDR1 and CDR2 are LGHDT and YNNKEL (reference sequence). The ends lost 4 bases at V and 6 bases at J; junction bases unmatched: 8. CDR3 amino acids: CASSPRLAGGLSNEQFF. The DNA of the CDR3 is TGTGCCAGCAGCCCTCGACTAGCGGGGGGGCTATCCAATGAGCAGTTCTTC.

The rearrangement links TRBV10-1 to TRBJ2-1; D uncertain. The CDR3 length is 13 residues. V lost 4 bases and J 5 bases, leaving 9 bases between the germline ends. Looked up from germline, CDR1 is WNHNN and CDR2 is SYGVQD (reference sequence). The CDR3 sequence: CASSGLQNNEQFF. CDR3 DNA sequence: TGCGCCAGCAGTGGTCTGCAGAACAATGAGCAGTTCTTC.

The chain is built from TRBV20-1 and TRBJ2-3; D call uncertain. The germline V gene has CDR1 DFQATT and CDR2 SNEGSKA (reference sequence). Trimming removed 3 bases at V and 0 bases at J, with 7 bases between. The CDR3 covers 13 residues. The CDR3 region has the DNA TGCAGTGCTAGTGGCAGTAGCACAGATACGCAGTATTTT. Protein product: CSASGSSTDTQYF.